The 28 T cell receptor beta chains reported below all come from one sample, sequenced in a study of vaccination and CD4 T cells after COVID-19. Their recognized antigens are unknown. Treatment in this sample: approximately 10-day PBMC culture with coronavirus spike peptide pools or control peptides (ViraFEST assay). The Oncomine TCR Beta short-read assay was applied to DNA of cultured CD4+ T cells. From the PCR reads, TCRdb called clonotypes with MiXCR, one entry per CDR3 protein. Altogether about 14,000 distinct CDR3 sequences are present, 56% being singletons, with the ten largest covering about 12%. Sequencing used CD4+ T cells from blood, cultured in vitro. These receptors originate from a human donor who had recovered from COVID-19.

This clonotype was picked up a small number of times. This chain links TRBV7-2 with TRBJ1-5, with 7 bases matching TRBD1. This CDR3 has 14 amino acids. J was trimmed by 2 bases and V by 5 bases; bases with no gene match: 3. Germline V gene lookup returns CDR1 SGHTA and CDR2 FQGNSA. CDR3 DNA: TGTGCCAGCAGCGACACAGGGGGCAATCAGCCCCAGCATTTT. Translated, it gives CASSDTGGNQPQHF.

This chain connects TRBV7-2 to TRBJ1-2, with D perhaps matching TRBD1 (5 bases). Germline assignment: CDR1 SGHTA and CDR2 FQGNSA. The CDR3 loop spans 14 amino acids. The germline V and J ends were trimmed by 5 bases and 4 bases, with 14 bases remaining between them. CDR3 DNA: TGTGCCAGCAGCGCTGGACCCGGGGGCTATGGCTACACCTTC. This translates into CASSAGPGGYGYTF.

The chain carries TRBV7-6 and TRBJ2-7; TRBD1 is a possible D gene (6 bases). Germline V gene sequence: CDR1 SGHVS, CDR2 FNYEAQ. The CDR3 loop spans 16 amino acids. Trimming shortened V by 5 bases and J by 0 bases, and 17 bases separated the two germline ends. Here the CDR3 DNA reads TGTGCCAGCAGCCCATCGGCACAGGGTAGCTCCTACGAGCAGTACTTC. It yields the protein CASSPSAQGSSYEQYF.

The CDR3, as DNA: TGTGCCAGCAGTGACTTAGGGCGTCTCAACACCATATATTTT. It codes for CASSDLGRLNTIYF. The rearrangement links TRBV2 to TRBJ1-3; no definite D call. V was clipped by 3 bases and J by 7 bases, with 13 bases between them. Germline V gene lookup returns CDR1 SNHLY and CDR2 FYNNEI. The CDR3 runs to 14 residues.

This clonotype was detected a few times. The chain joins TRBV19 to TRBJ1-5; 9 nucleotides agree with TRBD1. Germline values: CDR1 LNHDA, CDR2 SQIVND (reference sequence). The CDR3 sequence is 15 residues long. The junction had 8 bases not matched to a gene; V was cut back by 6 bases and J by 5 bases. The DNA of the CDR3 is TGTGCCAGTAGGGGGGGCCGGACAGGGGATCAGCCCCAGCATTTT. It is translated as CASRGGRTGDQPQHF.

This chain uses TRBV20-1 with TRBJ2-7; D gene unclear. Germline V gene lookup returns CDR1 DFQATT and CDR2 SNEGSKA (reference sequence). This CDR3 is built from 13 residues. Trimming left V 5 bases short and J 3 bases short, with 14 bases between. Written as DNA, the CDR3 is TGCAGTGCTCGAACTCACGAGTACTACGAGCAGTACTTC. This sequence encodes CSARTHEYYEQYF.

The chain couples TRBV28 to TRBJ2-7; D might be TRBD1 (5 bases). The CDR3 totals 13 residues. Between the trimmed V and J ends, which lost 6 bases and 3 bases, there was a span of 12 bases. Germline-derived CDR1 and CDR2 are MDHEN and SYDVKM. CDR3 DNA sequence: TGTGCCAGCAGCCCCAGGGTAATCTACGAGCAGTACTTC. Protein product: CASSPRVIYEQYF.

The V gene is TRBV15, the J gene TRBJ2-7, with 8 nucleotides matching TRBD1. V lost 1 base and J lost 5; bases outside the gene matches: 10. The CDR3 is 16 residues long. Per germline, CDR1 LNHNV and CDR2 YYDKDF (reference sequence). The CDR3 protein is CATSRVWQGARNEQYF. CDR3 sequence (DNA): TGTGCCACCAGCAGAGTCTGGCAGGGGGCAAGGAACGAGCAGTACTTC.

The V and J genes are TRBV19 and TRBJ2-2; 8 bases agree with TRBD2. Losses at the gene ends were 8 bases for V and 6 bases for J; bases not matched to a gene: 8. Germline V CDR1 and CDR2: LNHDA, SQIVND (reference sequence). The CDR3 runs to 14 residues. DNA for the CDR3: TGTGCCAGTCGACCCGGGACTAGGCCCGGGGAGCTGTTTTTT. It is translated as CASRPGTRPGELFF.

This clonotype has only one observation. This chain uses TRBV5-4 with TRBJ2-2; unclear D gene. This CDR3 spans 15 amino acids. Germline loops: CDR1 SGHNT, CDR2 YYREEE (reference sequence). The V gene lost 0 bases and the J gene lost 0 bases, with 6 bases spanning the gap. CDR3 loop: CASSLGQPNTGELFF. In nucleotides, the CDR3 is TGTGCCAGCAGCTTGGGCCAACCGAACACCGGGGAGCTGTTTTTT.

The rearrangement uses TRBV2 and TRBJ2-7; D unresolved. The ends were cut back, 10 bases at V and 5 bases at J, with 18 bases in the middle. CDR3 length: 13 amino acids. Germline V gives CDR1 SNHLY, CDR2 FYNNEI. CDR3 bases: TGTGCCACCAACCGGCCCCTGGAAGACGAGCAGTACTTC. Translating gives CATNRPLEDEQYF.

The chain joins TRBV20-1 to TRBJ1-2; D not certain. V shed 7 bases and J shed 0 bases, with 9 bases lying between them. This CDR3 region has 12 residues. Looked up from germline, CDR1 is DFQATT and CDR2 is SNEGSKA (reference sequence). DNA for the CDR3: TGCAGTGTCTCGCAGGCTAACTATGGCTACACCTTC. Amino acids: CSVSQANYGYTF.

V usage is TRBV6-2 or TRBV6-3 and J usage is TRBJ1-1; possibly TRBD1 for D (6 bases). CDR1 and CDR2 from the germline V gene are MNHEY and SVGEGT. This CDR3 is 14 amino acids long. The V and J ends lost 4 bases and 1 base respectively, with 10 bases between them. The CDR3 bases are TGTGCCAGCAGTTGGACAGTGAAGAACACTGAAGCTTTCTTT. It codes for CASSWTVKNTEAFF.

The CDR3 sequence: CAWSENSVNQPQHF. The DNA of the CDR3 is TGTGCCTGGAGTGAAAACAGCGTCAATCAGCCCCAGCATTTT. The chain couples TRBV30 to TRBJ1-5; D gene uncertain. The V and J ends lost 1 base and 3 bases respectively, with 10 bases between them. CDR1 and CDR2 from the germline V gene are GTSNPN and SVGIG (reference sequence). The CDR3 totals 14 residues. Full variable domain (remainder filled in from reference TRBV30 and TRBJ1-5): SQTIHQWPATLVQPVGSPLSLECTVEGTSNPNLYWYRQAAGRGLQLLFYSVGIGQISSEVPQNLSASRPQDRQFILSSKKLLLSDSGFYLCAWSENSVNQPQHFGDGTRLSIL.

This clonotype was recorded a few times. The chain has TRBV7-7 and TRBJ2-2; D remains ambiguous. Germline loops: CDR1 SSHAT, CDR2 FNYEAQ (reference sequence). The CDR3 covers 14 residues. Deletions cut 1 base from V and 7 bases from J, with 10 bases between. The CDR3 loop is CASSLDSIFGELFF. CDR3 coding DNA: TGTGCCAGCAGCTTAGACAGCATATTCGGGGAGCTGTTTTTT. The full variable domain, in which reference TRBV7-7 and TRBJ2-2 provide the parts outside the CDR3, is GAGVSQSPRYKVTKRGQDVTLRCDPISSHATLYWYQQALGQGPEFLTYFNYEAQPDKSGLPSDRFSAERPEGSISTLTIQRTEQRDSAMYRCASSLDSIFGELFFGEGSRLTVL.

This chain connects TRBV11-2 to TRBJ1-2; tentative D call: TRBD1 (5 bases). The CDR3 consists of 12 residues. CDR1 and CDR2 from the germline V gene are SGHAT and FQNNGV. The V end was cut by 1 base, the J end by 10 bases, with 10 bases between. The CDR3: CASSLVAGSYTF. The CDR3 DNA reads TGTGCCAGCAGCTTAGTCGCAGGGTCCTACACCTTC.

Only a few counts were recorded for this clonotype. The chain recombines TRBV7-9 with TRBJ1-1; D is unclear. Looked up from germline, CDR1 is SEHNR and CDR2 is FQNEAQ (reference sequence). This CDR3 is 12 amino acids long. The germline V and J ends were trimmed by 2 bases and 6 bases, with 7 bases remaining between them. DNA for the CDR3: TGTGCCAGCAGCTTACTGAAGGCTGAAGCTTTCTTT. As protein: CASSLLKAEAFF.

This clonotype was picked up a small number of times. V and J are TRBV6-2 or TRBV6-3 and TRBJ1-1; D gene unclear. V lost 0 bases to trimming and J lost 2 bases, with 4 bases between them. Germline CDR1 is MNHEY and CDR2 is SVGEGT. The CDR3 consists of 13 residues. Here the CDR3 reads CASSYSDNTEAFF. CDR3 sequence (DNA): TGTGCCAGCAGTTACTCGGACAACACTGAAGCTTTCTTT.

This clonotype was picked up a small number of times. The chain uses TRBV7-6 and TRBJ2-5; TRBD2 might be the D (6 bases). Germline lookup yields CDR1 SGHVS and CDR2 FNYEAQ. The CDR3 runs to 15 residues. Trimming stripped 1 base from V and 6 bases from J, with 15 bases between. This CDR3 reads CASSLGGGASQTQYF. The CDR3 DNA reads as TGTGCCAGCAGCTTAGGAGGAGGGGCCAGCCAGACCCAGTACTTC.

The chain is built from TRBV28 and TRBJ2-5; 7 nucleotides match TRBD2. The CDR3 consists of 12 residues. The trim removed 5 bases at V and 5 bases at J, leaving 2 bases unmatched. Germline V lookup: CDR1 MDHEN, CDR2 SYDVKM. The CDR3 coding sequence is TGTGCCAGCAGTGTGCGGGGGGAGACCCAGTACTTC. Protein: CASSVRGETQYF.

J is TRBJ2-1 and V is TRBV30; D may match TRBD1 or TRBD2 (7 bases each). CDR3 size: 15 residues. Between the trimmed V and J ends, which lost 2 bases and 8 bases, there was a span of 19 bases. From germline, CDR1 is GTSNPN and CDR2 SVGIG (reference sequence). The CDR3 DNA reads as TGTGCCTGGAGTCCCCCAGGGGGGGGTTTGGATGAGCAGTTCTTC. It is translated as CAWSPPGGGLDEQFF.

The rearrangement uses TRBV20-1 and TRBJ2-3, with unresolved D. Germline V gene sequence: CDR1 DFQATT, CDR2 SNEGSKA (reference sequence). The CDR3 extends over 14 amino acids. V was trimmed by 5 bases and J by 4 bases, leaving 16 bases between them. CDR3 region: CSAQTARVPDTQYF. The CDR3 coding sequence is TGCAGTGCTCAGACTGCTAGAGTCCCAGATACGCAGTATTTT.

This chain uses TRBV7-9 with TRBJ1-2; the D gene is possibly TRBD1 (5 bases). Germline CDR1 reads SEHNR; CDR2 reads FQNEAQ (reference sequence). Trimming cost V 1 base and J 5 bases, with 8 bases left between them. This CDR3 is 13 amino acids long. Here the CDR3 reads CASSLEQEYGYTF. For the CDR3, the DNA is TGTGCCAGCAGCTTAGAACAGGAGTATGGCTACACCTTC.

This clonotype was observed a few times. The CDR3 spells CSARDSWGGARERNTEAFF. CDR3 sequence (DNA): TGCAGTGCTAGGGACTCATGGGGAGGAGCGAGAGAGAGGAACACTGAAGCTTTCTTT. This sequence joins TRBV20-1 and TRBJ1-1, with D hard to call. CDR1 is DFQATT and CDR2 is SNEGSKA in the germline V gene (reference sequence). Trimming took 3 bases from V and 1 from J, leaving 27 bases between them. The CDR3 runs 19 residues.

V usage is TRBV6-2 or TRBV6-3 and J usage is TRBJ2-5, with D hard to call. The V end was cut by 2 bases, the J end by 2 bases, with 9 bases between. This CDR3 comprises 14 residues. CDR1 is MNHEY and CDR2 is SVGEGT in the germline V gene. CDR3 sequence (DNA): TGTGCCAGCAGTTACAGGGTAACACAAGAGACCCAGTACTTC. Translated, it gives CASSYRVTQETQYF.

V is TRBV20-1 and J is TRBJ1-2; unclear D gene. CDR1 and CDR2 (germline): DFQATT, SNEGSKA (reference sequence). The V and J ends lost 5 bases and 8 bases respectively, with 18 bases between them. This CDR3 has 13 amino acids. CDR3 loop: CSAGIRFLQGYTF. DNA for the CDR3: TGCAGTGCTGGAATCAGGTTTTTGCAGGGCTACACCTTC.

This clonotype showed up just once. The chain uses TRBV4-1 and TRBJ2-4; no firm D call. V was shortened by 3 bases and J by 4 bases, with 19 bases between the two germline ends. Germline V lookup: CDR1 MGHRA, CDR2 YSYEKL. This CDR3 contains 17 residues. CDR3 in DNA: TGCGCCAGCAGCCAGCCCTCTCCGTGGCTAGGGAAAAACATTCAGTACTTC. Its protein is CASSQPSPWLGKNIQYF.

This CDR3 reads CSARDAISSRGLVSPLHF. The CDR3 coding sequence is TGCAGTGCTAGAGATGCTATTTCGTCGAGGGGGTTGGTTTCACCCCTCCACTTT. The V gene is TRBV20-1, the J gene TRBJ1-6; a possible D gene is TRBD1 (6 bases). The CDR3 sequence is 18 residues long. Germline assignment: CDR1 DFQATT and CDR2 SNEGSKA (reference sequence). V lost 0 bases and J lost 9, with 24 bases in between.